This T cell receptor (beta chain) emerged from a study of a mutant IDH1 vaccine in newly diagnosed glioma. The wider study: Earlier therapy was either radiotherapy, temozolomide, or both, and most got both.

The table came from immunoSEQ multiplex PCR; TCRdb's copy has only in-frame clones and leaves some out. Of tens of thousands of clones in the sample, around 84% were seen once. Time point here: week 35, safety follow-up. Vaccine doses each comprised 300 ug of mutant IDH1 20-mer peptide, with topical imiquimod. There were eight vaccinations for patients, given in weeks 1, 3, 5, 7, 11, 15, 19 and 23. Diagnosis in the donors showed new WHO grade 3 or 4 astrocytomas that were IDH1-mutant and ATRX-lost. Concerning this clone: The antigen is unknown.

V was clipped by 1 base and J by 8 bases; unmatched bases: 6. Germline V CDR1 and CDR2: MGHRA, YSYEKL. The CDR3 runs 15 residues. Sequencing was performed on PBMCs, taken from a glioma patient whose treatment included an IDH1 peptide vaccine. The chain links TRBV4-1 to TRBJ2-1; 9 nucleotides agree with TRBD2. The TCR sequence derives from a woman between 18 and 30 years old with glioma. The CDR3 region has the DNA TGCGCCAGCAGCCAAGTGGCGGGAGGGCCCCATGAGCAGTTCTTC. Encoded protein: CASSQVAGGPHEQFF.